One and the same sample provided the 22 T cell receptor beta chains below, sequenced in a study of technical replicates of blood from a few donors. The assay was immunoSEQ multiplex PCR, and TCRdb's table has in-frame clones only and misses some. The sample lists about 68,000 clones; about 97% were seen once. Sequencing was performed on T cells isolated from PBMCs. Receptor source: a human donor in good health.

CDR3 nucleotide sequence: TGTGCCAGTACCCAGGGGCGGGAGGGGTTGTACTTC. It translates to CASTQGREGLYF. The chain is built from TRBV19 and TRBJ2-7; 9 bases line up with TRBD2. The CDR3 has 12 residues. V shed 7 bases and J 12 bases; nucleotides not matched to a gene: 10. Germline CDR1 is LNHDA and CDR2 is SQIVND (reference sequence). The full variable domain, its missing parts supplied by reference TRBV19 and TRBJ2-7, is DGGITQSPKYLFRKEGQNVTLSCEQNLNHDAMYWYRQDPGQGLRLIYYSQIVNDFQKGDIAEGYSVSREKKESFPLTVTSAQKNPTAFYLCASTQGREGLYFGPGTRLTVT.

The chain has TRBV6-5 and TRBJ2-7, with D hard to call. The CDR3 is 11 residues long. Trimming cost V 6 bases and J 2 bases, with 5 bases left between them. Germline V lookup: CDR1 MNHEY, CDR2 SVGAGI. The CDR3 sequence is CASSGAYEQYF. In DNA form, the CDR3 reads TGTGCCAGCAGCGGTGCCTACGAGCAGTACTTC.

This chain connects TRBV28 to TRBJ1-2; unclear D gene. The V gene's germline CDR1 is MDHEN and CDR2 SYDVKM. Trimming took off 2 bases at V and 4 bases at J, with 8 bases between the two ends. There are 13 residues in the CDR3. CDR3 sequence reads: CASSLPGVYGYTF. CDR3 sequence (DNA): TGTGCCAGCAGTTTACCCGGGGTCTATGGCTACACCTTC.

The chain joins TRBV29-1 to TRBJ1-1, with D possibly TRBD1 on 5 matching bases. CDR1 is SQVTM, CDR2 ANQGSEA, per germline. This CDR3 spans 13 amino acids. With 4 bases removed from V and 10 bases from J, the gap between germline ends came to 19 bases. The DNA for the CDR3 is TGCAGCGTTGGTAAAGGTAGGGGCATTGGAGCTTTCTTT. Translated: CSVGKGRGIGAFF.

This chain joins TRBV2 and TRBJ1-2; 7 positions agree with TRBD1. Germline CDR1 SNHLY, CDR2 FYNNEI. This CDR3 is built from 15 residues. V shed 0 bases and J 8 bases; nucleotides not matched to a gene: 9. CDR3: CASSEARQGTGGYTF. In DNA form, the CDR3 reads TGTGCCAGCAGTGAAGCGAGACAGGGAACGGGGGGCTACACCTTC.

The chain carries TRBV18 and TRBJ1-3; no reliable D call. The CDR3 spans 16 residues. Trimming took off 3 bases at V and 1 base at J, with 13 bases between the two ends. CDR1 is KGHSH and CDR2 is LQKENI in the germline V gene. The CDR3: CASSPIGVRSGNTIYF. The DNA for the CDR3 is TGTGCCAGCTCACCCATAGGCGTCAGGTCTGGAAACACCATATATTTT. The entire variable domain, with the rest obtained from reference TRBV18 and TRBJ1-3, is as follows: NAGVMQNPRHLVRRRGQEARLRCSPMKGHSHVYWYRQLPEEGLKFMVYLQKENIIDESGMPKERFSAEFPKEGPSILRIQQVVRGDSAAYFCASSPIGVRSGNTIYFGEGSWLTVV.

V is TRBV7-9 and J is TRBJ2-1; TRBD2 matches at 7 bases. The V segment lost 5 bases and the J segment 10 bases; nucleotides outside the gene matches: 14. The CDR3 is 15 residues long. Germline V gene sequence: CDR1 SEHNR, CDR2 FQNEAQ (reference sequence). The CDR3 loop is CASSAPRLASGEQFF. CDR3 nucleotides: TGTGCCAGCAGCGCTCCCAGACTAGCCTCTGGAGAGCAGTTCTTC.

This rearrangement joins TRBV4-2 to TRBJ2-7, with 7 bases matching TRBD2. There are 15 residues in the CDR3. Germline V gene lookup returns CDR1 LGHNA and CDR2 YNFKEQ. Trimming took 1 base from V and 3 from J; bases not matched to a gene: 6. In DNA form, the CDR3 reads TGTGCCAGCAGCCAAGGAGGAGCGGGGTTCTACGAGCAGTACTTC. It codes for CASSQGGAGFYEQYF.

The V gene is TRBV11-3, the J gene TRBJ2-7; TRBD2 is a possible D gene (5 bases). V shed 0 bases and J shed 3 bases, with 15 bases lying between them. Germline lookup yields CDR1 SGHNT and CDR2 YENEEA. CDR3 length equals 16 residues. The CDR3 loop is CASSLDNMGVGYEQYF. CDR3 in DNA: TGTGCCAGCAGCTTAGATAATATGGGAGTGGGCTACGAGCAGTACTTC.

The V gene is TRBV19, the J gene TRBJ1-1; D remains unclear. The ends were cut back, 4 bases at V and 1 base at J, with 7 bases in the middle. The CDR3 contains 13 residues. Germline CDR1 reads LNHDA; CDR2 reads SQIVND (reference sequence). The CDR3 here is CASSNYGNTEAFF. The CDR3, as DNA: TGTGCCAGTAGTAATTACGGGAACACTGAAGCTTTCTTT.

This chain joins TRBV29-1 and TRBJ2-7; D might be TRBD2 (7 bases). CDR1 and CDR2 (germline): SQVTM, ANQGSEA. V was clipped by 7 bases and J by 3 bases, with 16 bases between them. The length of the CDR3 is 13 residues. CDR3 loop: CSAKGGTNYEQYF. The CDR3 region has the DNA TGCAGCGCCAAAGGGGGGACTAACTACGAGCAGTACTTC.

V usage is TRBV9 and J usage is TRBJ1-1; 7 nucleotides line up with TRBD1. With 4 bases clipped from V and 3 bases from J, the junction kept 3 bases outside the gene matches. The germline CDR1 and CDR2 sequences are SGDLS and YYNGEE. This CDR3 has 13 amino acids. The CDR3 region has the DNA TGTGCCAGCAGCTTTCAGGGGGACACTGAAGCTTTCTTT. Translated: CASSFQGDTEAFF.

The chain links TRBV5-6 to TRBJ2-7; TRBD1 aligns across 10 bases. Germline-derived CDR1 and CDR2 are SGHDT and YYEEEE. Trimming cost V 3 bases and J 5 bases; bases outside gene matches: 5. The CDR3 consists of 14 residues. The CDR3 protein is CASSWDRGLNEQYF. For the CDR3, the DNA is TGTGCCAGCAGCTGGGACAGGGGACTTAACGAGCAGTACTTC.

This clone has more than one count but fewer than ten. Additional DNA sequences in this sample encode the identical CDR3. This chain connects TRBV18 to TRBJ2-7, with TRBD2 matching 9 bases. The J segment lost 4 bases and the V segment lost 2 bases, leaving 0 bases of the junction unmatched. The CDR3 is 13 residues long. CDR1 KGHSH and CDR2 LQKENI come from the germline V gene. The CDR3 region is CASSPAGGYEQYF. In DNA form, the CDR3 reads TGTGCCAGCTCACCAGCGGGAGGGTACGAGCAGTACTTC.

The J gene is TRBJ2-3, the V gene TRBV11-2; TRBD1 aligns across 7 bases. CDR3 length equals 15 residues. CDR1 SGHAT and CDR2 FQNNGV come from the germline V gene. V was pared by 1 base and J by 1 base, with 2 bases of the junction left unmatched. The chain's CDR3 is CASSLGGQGTDTQYF. The CDR3 DNA sequence: TGTGCCAGCAGCTTAGGAGGACAGGGCACAGATACGCAGTATTTT. The variable domain in full, completed from reference TRBV11-2 and TRBJ2-3, reads EAGVAQSPRYKIIEKRQSVAFWCNPISGHATLYWYQQILGQGPKLLIQFQNNGVVDDSQLPKDRFSAERLKGVDSTLKIQPAKLEDSAVYLCASSLGGQGTDTQYFGPGTRLTVL.

This chain uses TRBV5-6 with TRBJ1-2; TRBD1 agrees at 9 bases. V was pared by 4 bases and J by 7 bases, with 14 bases of the junction left unmatched. Germline-derived CDR1 and CDR2 are SGHDT and YYEEEE. This CDR3 region has 16 residues. CDR3 loop: CASSARPGTGIFGYTF. Here the CDR3 DNA reads TGTGCCAGCAGCGCTAGACCCGGGACAGGGATATTTGGCTACACCTTC.

The chain employs TRBV4-3 and TRBJ2-7; 8 bases line up with TRBD1. The CDR3 length is 16 residues. Germline CDR1 is LGHNA and CDR2 is YSLEER. V was pared by 1 base and J by 3 bases, with 8 bases of the junction left unmatched. CDR3 amino acids: CASSQAPGTGDYEQYF. In DNA, the CDR3 is TGCGCCAGCAGCCAAGCCCCCGGGACAGGCGACTACGAGCAGTACTTC.

The genes are TRBV12-5 and TRBJ1-1; TRBD1 matches at 8 bases. There are 14 residues in the CDR3. From germline, CDR1 is LGHNT and CDR2 FRNRAP. With V trimmed by 6 bases and J by 8 bases, 11 bases remained unmatched. CDR3 region: CASGPGQGTIEAFF. For the CDR3, the DNA is TGTGCTAGTGGCCCCGGACAGGGAACTATCGAAGCTTTCTTT.

This clone was recorded once. This rearrangement joins TRBV29-1 to TRBJ2-7, with D perhaps TRBD1 (6 bases). V was shortened by 4 bases and J by 0 bases, with 13 bases between the two germline ends. Germline V CDR1 and CDR2: SQVTM, ANQGSEA. The CDR3 loop spans 14 amino acids. The CDR3 nucleotides are TGCAGCGTTGCCACGACAGGAGGCTCCTACGAGCAGTACTTC. Its translation: CSVATTGGSYEQYF.

The rearrangement uses TRBV7-9 and TRBJ2-3, with 15 positions matching TRBD2. V was pared by 4 bases and J by 1 base, with 6 bases of the junction left unmatched. The CDR3 is 18 amino acids. The germline V gene encodes CDR1 SEHNR and CDR2 FQNEAQ (reference sequence). The CDR3 loop is CASSSGLAGGFGTDTQYF. CDR3 sequence (DNA): TGTGCCAGCAGCTCCGGACTAGCGGGAGGGTTCGGCACAGATACGCAGTATTTT.

The chain employs TRBV28 and TRBJ2-7; TRBD2 agrees at 10 bases. The trim removed 8 bases at V and 4 bases at J, leaving 11 bases unmatched. CDR1 is MDHEN and CDR2 is SYDVKM in the germline V gene. This CDR3 is 15 amino acids long. The CDR3 here is CASAPIGLAVYEQYF. The CDR3 bases are TGTGCCAGCGCCCCTATCGGACTAGCGGTTTACGAGCAGTACTTC.

This chain joins TRBV10-2 and TRBJ1-1; weak D call: TRBD1 (6 bases). V was shortened by 8 bases and J by 0 bases, with 13 bases between the two germline ends. CDR3 length: 14 amino acids. The germline gives CDR1 WSHSY, CDR2 SAAADI. CDR3 in DNA: TGCGCCAGCCAAGGACAGCTATTGAACACTGAAGCTTTCTTT. As protein: CASQGQLLNTEAFF.